This note documents a single TCR beta chain sequence. This sample was taken from a study of blood T cell repertoires in COVID-19. The protocol was immunoSEQ multiplex PCR, while the TCRdb copy is restricted to in-frame clones and leaves out a portion. Of about 200,000 clones in the sample, 65% to 90% are singletons; the top ten hold 4.5% to 5.5%. With V trimmed by 3 bases and J by 1 base, 4 bases remained unmatched. The germline gives CDR1 SGHAT, CDR2 FQNNGV. This CDR3 has 15 amino acids. The V gene is TRBV11-2, the J gene TRBJ2-5; 8 nucleotides match TRBD2. The TCR sequence derives from a woman aged 25 to 39 who had been exposed to COVID-19. Sequenced input: PBMCs or T cells enriched from blood (not recorded which). DNA for the CDR3: TGTGCCAGCAGCTTTAGCGGGGACTTCCAAGAGACCCAGTACTTC. Translated: CASSFSGDFQETQYF.